The next 7 T cell receptor beta chains were all read from a single sample in a study of T cells after yellow fever vaccination. TCRdb re-derived calls from the 5' RACE reads in MiXCR, one entry per CDR3 protein. The data show 20,000 to 25,000 distinct CDR3 sequences, 3.4% seen once. The sequenced sample was PBMCs, either bulk or a sorted T-cell subset (CD4+, CD8+, memory, or dextramer-sorted; not recorded which), obtained about 41 days after the first yellow fever vaccination. The receptors come from a man younger than 35 who received the YFV17D yellow fever vaccine.

Many counts were recorded for this clonotype. V and J are TRBV5-1 and TRBJ2-3, with D unclear. The germline CDR1 and CDR2 sequences are SGHRS and YFSETQ. Trimming took 4 bases from V and 6 from J, leaving 15 bases between them. The CDR3 runs 14 residues. The CDR3 sequence: CASSPGPSSDTQYF. The CDR3 nucleotides read TGCGCCAGCAGCCCCGGGCCCTCGTCGGATACGCAGTATTTT.

The table lists this clonotype with many counts. CDR3 region: CASRRGLDYGYTF. The DNA of the CDR3 is TGTGCCAGCAGACGGGGCTTAGACTATGGCTACACCTTC. The J gene is TRBJ1-2, the V gene TRBV7-3; D is possibly TRBD1 (5 bases). The CDR3 consists of 13 residues. CDR1 and CDR2 from the germline V gene are SGHTA and FQGTGA. V lost 6 bases, J lost 3 bases, and 11 bases lay in between.

At least ten counts were recorded for this clonotype. CDR3 nucleotide sequence: TGTGCCAGCGGAGACAACCGGGACTACATGAACGTC. This encodes CASGDNRDYMNV. The V gene is TRBV6-2 or TRBV6-3, the J gene TRBJ2-7, with 7 bases lining up with TRBD2. Germline loops: CDR1 MNHEY, CDR2 SVGEGT. This CDR3 spans 12 amino acids.

This clonotype was detected many times. The V and J genes are TRBV7-2 and TRBJ1-5; tentatively, D is TRBD1 (5 bases). Germline V gene data show CDR1 as SGHTA and CDR2 as FQGNSA. The V end was cut by 1 base, the J end by 6 bases, with 16 bases between. CDR3 length: 16 amino acids. As DNA, the CDR3 is TGTGCCAGCAGCTTAGTAGGAGGAGGGGTCGGTCAGCCCCAGCATTTT. Its translation: CASSLVGGGVGQPQHF.

This clonotype was recorded at least ten times. The V gene is TRBV12-3 or TRBV12-4, the J gene TRBJ2-1; TRBD1 is a possible D gene (6 bases). Deletions cut 4 bases from V and 3 bases from J, with 13 bases between. CDR3 size: 15 residues. CDR3 in amino acids: CASSSVQGIYNEQFF. The DNA for the CDR3 is TGTGCCAGCAGTTCAGTACAGGGAATCTACAATGAGCAGTTCTTC.

Many counts were recorded for this clonotype. V is TRBV7-2 and J is TRBJ2-7; no reliable D call. The germline V and J ends were trimmed by 2 bases and 4 bases, with 9 bases remaining between them. The CDR3 extends over 13 amino acids. CDR1 and CDR2 from the germline V gene are SGHTA and FQGNSA. This chain's CDR3 is CASSLPTTYEQYF. CDR3 bases: TGTGCCAGCAGCTTACCTACGACGTACGAGCAGTACTTC.

This clonotype was detected ten times or more. The chain carries TRBV5-8 and TRBJ1-5; D gene uncertain. This CDR3 has 13 amino acids. The V end was cut by 4 bases, the J end by 4 bases, with 9 bases between. CDR1 is SGHTS and CDR2 is YDEGEE in the germline V gene. The CDR3 sequence: CASSPVYNQPQHF. In DNA, the CDR3 is TGTGCCAGCAGCCCCGTATATAATCAGCCCCAGCATTTT. The complete variable domain, with remaining parts taken from reference TRBV5-8 and TRBJ1-5, reads EAGVTQSPTHLIKTRGQQATLRCSPISGHTSVYWYQQALGLGLQFLLWYDEGEERNRGNFPPRFSGRQFPNYSSELNVNALELEDSALYLCASSPVYNQPQHFGDGTRLSIL.